The T cell receptor (beta chain) described here comes from a study of radiation and T cells in renal cell carcinoma. Note on this clone: Its cognate antigen is unknown.

Time point described: blood 4 weeks post-SBRT, at nephrectomy. Noted treatment: 15 Gy SBRT to primary tumor, nephrectomy 4 weeks later. Nephrectomy followed 15 Gy stereotactic body radiation by 4 weeks. Serial blood draws occurred at baseline and 2 and 4 weeks post-SBRT. This table comes from immunoSEQ multiplex PCR, and its TCRdb copy is limited to in-frame clones, with some not included. In the table there are 130,000 to 150,000 clones, approximately 86% of which are singletons. Notes on the study in general: Without pretreatment biopsies, baseline tumor clonotype presence was undetermined. From baseline, blood top tumor clonotypes peaked at 2 weeks post-radiation.

This CDR3 has 12 residues. Source: blood, taken from a patient whose treatment included radiotherapy and nephrectomy. The source is a woman in her fifties or sixties with renal cell carcinoma. The chain has TRBV21-1 and TRBJ2-7; the listed D gene, TRBD2, was not tested against the DNA. TRBV21-1 is deemed a pseudogene. CDR3 DNA sequence: TGTGCCAGCAGCCGGGCGGGCTACGAGCAGTACTTC. Translation: CASSRAGYEQYF.